This T cell receptor beta chain was profiled in a study of T cell responses to AZD1222 COVID-19 vaccine. Study-level results: Only after the peak T cell response were repertoires sampled. Spike-specific TCR breadth rose after two AZD1222 doses, and depth rose as well. Of spike-specific TCRs, nearly half reportedly target regions left unmutated in variants.

V lost 5 bases and J lost 0; bases outside the gene matches: 9. Looked up from germline, CDR1 is MDHEN and CDR2 is SYDVKM. The CDR3 spans 16 residues. Concerning this clone: As yet, its antigen is unknown.

TCRdb's copy holds only in-frame clones and misses some; the assay was immunoSEQ multiplex PCR. This repertoire shows more than 75,000 clones, about 91% found once; its top ten account for roughly 4.9%. The chain joins TRBV28 to TRBJ1-1, with 7 bases that match TRBD1. This receptor was identified in an adult in good health. The specimen comprised peripheral blood, sampled on day 0 of AZD1222 vaccination. The CDR3 region has the DNA TGTGCCAGCAGTAATAACAGGGGAAGAATGAACACTGAAGCTTTCTTT. Residues: CASSNNRGRMNTEAFF.